These 27 T cell receptor beta chains originate from one sample sequenced in a study of tumor-infiltrating lymphocytes in primary liver carcinoma. For each extraction, RNA and DNA were obtained together from approximately 20-30 mg of unsorted bulk tissue. Starting from about 0.5 ug of total RNA, TCR beta cDNA was produced with a primer in the constant region. Three nested multiplex PCR rounds, a slightly modified ARM-PCR, produced the libraries for TCR beta. In the first two PCR rounds, TRBV1-TRBV30 forward primers were paired with a C-beta reverse primer, and each round lasted about 10 cycles. TCRdb used MiXCR to reprocess the multiplex PCR reads, holding one entry per CDR3 protein. The table lists 150,000 to 200,000 distinct CDR3 sequences, around 85% of them singletons. Material: tumor tissue from primary liver carcinoma. The receptors were sampled from a man aged 35-49 years with primary liver carcinoma and hepatitis B virus infection.

Regarding this clonotype: Germline is not matched at one junction end, which may reflect a read error. This chain links TRBV6-1 with TRBJ2-7; possible D gene TRBD1, 5 bases. The CDR3 extends over 13 amino acids. Germline assignment: CDR1 MNHNS and CDR2 SASEGT. For the CDR3, the DNA is TGTGCCAGCAATGAAAGACAGACTTACGAGCAGTACTTC. Its protein product is CASNERQTYEQYF.

Worth noting for this clonotype: At one boundary the junction diverges from the germline segment, which might be a read error. The chain's CDR3 is CRVELANYGANVLTF. The CDR3 DNA follows: TGCAGGGTTGAATTGGCAAACTATGGGGCCAACGTCCTGACTTTC. The chain recombines TRBV29-1 with TRBJ2-6; D is ambiguous. The CDR3 sequence is 15 residues long. Germline CDR1 and CDR2: SQVTM and ANQGSEA.

About this clonotype: One junction end disagrees with the germline gene, perhaps due to a read error. The CDR3 loop reads CASRPDSYNVQFF. The CDR3 nucleotides are TGTGCTAGCAGACCAGACAGTTACAATGTGCAGTTCTTC. The V call is TRBV6-2 or TRBV6-3, the J call TRBJ2-1; a possible D gene is TRBD1 (5 bases). CDR3 length: 13 residues. Germline values: CDR1 MNHEY, CDR2 SVGEGT.

In its sample, this clonotype was seen many times. The V gene is TRBV29-1, the J gene TRBJ2-3, with D perhaps TRBD1 or TRBD2 (7 bases each). Trimming removed 4 bases from V and 5 bases from J, with 16 bases in between. Looked up from germline, CDR1 is SQVTM and CDR2 is ANQGSEA. The CDR3 contains 14 residues. For the CDR3, the DNA is TGCAGCGTTGCGGGGGGACAGCAACGAGATACGCAGTATTTT. It translates to CSVAGGQQRDTQYF.

As concerns this clonotype: Germline and junction disagree at one end, which may indicate a read error. This chain joins TRBV29-1 and TRBJ2-5; D unresolved. The CDR3 consists of 14 residues. Per germline, CDR1 SQVTM and CDR2 ANQGSEA. DNA for the CDR3: TGCAGCGTTGAAGCGGAACACGGCCAAGAGACCCAATACTTC. Its translation is CSVEAEHGQETQYF.

The gene calls are TRBV20-1 and TRBJ2-7; either TRBD1 or TRBD2 may supply D (6 bases each). The CDR3 covers 14 residues. The V gene lost 3 bases and the J gene lost 4 bases, with 16 bases spanning the gap. Germline loops: CDR1 DFQATT, CDR2 SNEGSKA (reference sequence). The CDR3 nucleotides are TGCAGTGCTAGCTGGGGGGCGCGAAGTTACGAGCAGTACTTC. It specifies CSASWGARSYEQYF.

This rearrangement joins TRBV6-6 to TRBJ2-7; D not resolved. Trimming cost V 7 bases and J 0 bases, with 13 bases left between them. This CDR3 region has 14 residues. Germline V gene lookup returns CDR1 MNHNY and CDR2 SVGAGI (reference sequence). As DNA, the CDR3 is TGTGCCAGCATTTTTATGGGTTCCTCCTACGAGCAGTACTTC. It translates to CASIFMGSSYEQYF.

Worth noting for this clonotype: The junction and the germline gene differ at one end; a read error may be behind it. The CDR3 sequence is CASSLDRRGRDTGELFF. For the CDR3, the DNA is TGTGCCAGCAGCTTAGATCGTCGTGGTAGGGACACCGGGGAGCTGTTTTTC. The chain recombines TRBV11-2 with TRBJ2-2; tentatively, D is TRBD1 (6 bases). The CDR3 runs 17 residues. CDR1 SGHAT and CDR2 FQNNGV come from the germline V gene.

Worth noting for this clonotype: A junction boundary mismatches the germline segment, possibly from a read error. This sequence joins TRBV12-3 or TRBV12-4 and TRBJ1-2, with D maybe TRBD1 (5 bases). The CDR3 totals 14 residues. CDR3 amino acids: CASTPRGENYGNTF. As DNA, the CDR3 is TGTGCCAGCACCCCAAGGGGAGAAAACTATGGCAACACCTTC.

As to this clonotype: At one boundary the junction diverges from the germline segment, which might be a read error. The chain uses TRBV28 and TRBJ2-3, with a tentative D call TRBD2 (5 bases). The CDR3 runs to 16 residues. Germline-derived CDR1 and CDR2 are MDHEN and SYDVKM. The CDR3 bases are TGTGCCAGTAGGCTTCGTGAGGGCCTAGGCACAGATATGCAGTATTTT. As protein: CASRLREGLGTDMQYF. The whole variable domain, filled in from reference TRBV28 and TRBJ2-3, reads DVKVTQSSRYLVKRTGEKVFLECVQDMDHENMFWYRQDPGLGLRLIYFSYDVKMKEKGDIPEGYSVSREKKERFSLILESASTNQTSMYLCASRLREGLGTDMQYFGPGTRLTVL.

With respect to this clonotype: The junction departs from germline at one end; a sequencing error may be responsible. The chain links TRBV4-1 to TRBJ1-5; no clear D. The CDR3 contains 15 residues. CDR1 MGHRA and CDR2 YSYEKL come from the germline V gene. The CDR3 sequence: CASSQGVDSNQPQQF. DNA of the CDR3: TGCGCCAGCAGCCAGGGTGTCGATAGCAATCAGCCCCAGCAATTT.

Concerning this clonotype: A read error is possible here, since a much larger clone lies one base away. The CDR3 loop is CASSTAGDYTEAFF. Here the CDR3 DNA reads TGCGCCAGCAGCACCGCGGGGGATTACACTGAAGCTTTCTTT. This chain uses TRBV5-1 with TRBJ1-1; D is perhaps TRBD1 (5 bases). This CDR3 contains 14 residues. With 4 bases removed from V and 3 bases from J, the gap between germline ends came to 13 bases. Germline loops: CDR1 SGHRS, CDR2 YFSETQ.

The chain combines TRBV10-3 with TRBJ2-7; 10 bases map to TRBD1. The CDR3 has 14 residues. V lost 8 bases and J lost 13; bases outside the gene matches: 17. Germline V gives CDR1 ENHRY, CDR2 SYGVKD. This CDR3 is CAIEMGGQGFEHYF. CDR3 nucleotide sequence: TGTGCCATCGAAATGGGGGGACAGGGGTTCGAACATTACTTC.

As regards this clonotype: A much more abundant neighbour one base away suggests this may be a read error. The genes are TRBV28 and TRBJ1-6, with D hard to call. The V end lost 8 bases, the J end lost 0 bases, and 14 bases lay between the germline ends. CDR3 length equals 16 residues. Germline V gene data show CDR1 as MDHEN and CDR2 as SYDVKM. CDR3 nucleotides: TGTGCCAGCGGATCGGACGGTAGCTCCTATAATTCACCCCTCCACTTT. The encoded protein is CASGSDGSSYNSPLHF.

Note on this clonotype: One end of the junction varies from germline; a read error may be responsible. The chain links TRBV5-4 to TRBJ2-7, with 8 positions matching TRBD2. Germline loops: CDR1 SGHNT, CDR2 YYREEE (reference sequence). The CDR3 is 15 residues long. The CDR3 protein is CVSSTPSSGTHEQYF. The CDR3 region has the DNA TGTGTCAGCAGCACCCCGAGTAGCGGGACCCACGAGCAGTACTTC.

Of note for this clonotype: This CDR3 fails to terminate in the conserved phenylalanine or tryptophan, so it likely reflects a read error. The rearrangement joins TRBV4-2 to TRBJ1-1; D perhaps matches TRBD1 (5 bases). In germline, CDR1 is LGHNA, CDR2 YNFKEQ. CDR3 size: 16 residues. V lost 5 bases and J 3 bases, leaving 19 bases between the germline ends. As DNA, the CDR3 is TGTGCCAGCAGCATATTTGCCCAAGAAGGGGACACTGAAGCTTTCGTT. This encodes CASSIFAQEGDTEAFV.

Remarks on this clonotype: Being one base from a much bigger clone, this may be a read error. V is TRBV24-1 and J is TRBJ2-1; D is unresolved. The CDR3 is 15 amino acids. Germline values: CDR1 KGHDR, CDR2 SFDVKD. Trimming pared 9 bases from V and 9 bases from J, leaving 23 bases between. CDR3 region: CATGYGERRRSEQFF. In DNA, the CDR3 is TGTGCCACCGGTTATGGAGAAAGGAGACGGAGTGAGCAGTTCTTC.

About this clonotype: Germline is not matched at one junction end, which may reflect a read error. The rearrangement joins TRBV6-5 to TRBJ2-7, with D maybe TRBD1 (6 bases). The V gene's germline CDR1 is MNHEY and CDR2 SVGAGI. CDR3 size: 15 residues. CDR3 nucleotide sequence: TGTACCAGCAGTTTTGTACAGGGAAGAGCCTACGAGCAGTACTTC. It translates to CTSSFVQGRAYEQYF.

Comments on this clonotype: The junction departs from the called germline gene at one end, perhaps through a read error. The rearrangement joins TRBV6-1 to TRBJ2-3; 13 positions match TRBD2. There are 14 residues in the CDR3. Germline CDR1 MNHNS, CDR2 SASEGT. For the CDR3, the DNA is TGTGCCAACGGACTAGCGGGAGAAACATATACGCAATATTTT. This gives the protein CANGLAGETYTQYF.

For this clonotype: A read error may account for a junction end that differs from germline. Written as DNA, the CDR3 is TGTGCCAGCAGCCAGGGCGCATCTACTAGCACAGATACGCACTATTTT. It translates to CASSQGASTSTDTHYF. This rearrangement joins TRBV7-3 to TRBJ2-3; a possible D gene is TRBD2 (6 bases). The CDR3 sequence is 16 residues long. CDR1 and CDR2 from the germline V gene are SGHTA and FQGTGA.

This clonotype was counted a single time. No conserved phenylalanine or tryptophan ends this CDR3, so it is likely a read error. The rearrangement uses TRBV6-1 and TRBJ1-1; D unresolved. Germline V gives CDR1 MNHNS, CDR2 SASEGT. The CDR3 has 13 residues. Trimming shortened V by 9 bases and J by 5 bases, and 16 bases separated the two germline ends. CDR3 amino acids: CARSVSLKTEAFL. CDR3 nucleotide sequence: TGTGCCAGGAGCGTATCCTTAAAGACTGAAGCTTTCTTA.

A single count supports this clonotype. The CDR3 does not close with the conserved phenylalanine or tryptophan, likely indicating a read error. V gene TRBV11-1 combines with J gene TRBJ2-1, with D unresolved. CDR1 and CDR2 (germline): SGHAT, FQDESV (reference sequence). The CDR3 has 16 amino acids. CDR3 in amino acids: CTSSPRVADSYNVQFL. As DNA, the CDR3 is TGTACCAGCAGCCCCCGGGTGGCGGATTCCTATAATGTGCAGTTCCTC.

For this clonotype: One base away lies a much larger clone, so this may be a sequencing read error. This chain uses TRBV30 with TRBJ2-3; perhaps TRBD1 as D (6 bases). V was pared by 2 bases and J by 5 bases, with 11 bases between. The CDR3 is made up of 13 amino acids. Germline V gene lookup returns CDR1 GTSNPN and CDR2 SVGIG (reference sequence). CDR3 sequence: CAWSHQGRDTQYF. The CDR3 nucleotides are TGTGCCTGGAGTCACCAGGGGAGAGATACGCAGTATTTT.

The chain joins TRBV4-3 to TRBJ2-3, with TRBD2 identical over 9 bases. The CDR3 has 20 residues. Germline lookup yields CDR1 LGHNA and CDR2 YSLEER. V trimming: 11 bases; J trimming: 4 bases; junction bases outside the gene matches: 28. CDR3 DNA sequence: TGCGCCTGCAACCAAGATCTTCCCTCCGGGACTAGCTGGAGAGCAGATACGCAGTATTTT. Protein product: CACNQDLPSGTSWRADTQYF.

Details on this clonotype: One end of the junction is discordant with germline, which a read error may explain. The gene calls are TRBV6-6 and TRBJ1-6, with D unclear. Germline CDR1 MNHNY, CDR2 SVGAGI (reference sequence). The CDR3 runs 13 residues. Written as DNA, the CDR3 is TGTACCAGCAGTAATTCACGAATTTCACCCCTCCACTTT. Protein sequence: CTSSNSRISPLHF.

As concerns this clonotype: A junction boundary mismatches the germline segment, possibly from a read error. As DNA, the CDR3 is TGTGTCAGCAGCTTGGAAGGCACTAGCGGGGGGAATGAGCAGTTCTTC. Its translation is CVSSLEGTSGGNEQFF. The chain is built from TRBV5-5 and TRBJ2-1; 12 nucleotides line up with TRBD2. This CDR3 region has 16 residues. Germline V gene data show CDR1 as SGHKS and CDR2 as YYEKEE (reference sequence).

A remark on this clonotype: At one end the junction does not follow the germline gene, possibly because of a read error. The J gene is TRBJ2-3, the V gene TRBV29-1; D possibly corresponds to TRBD2 (6 bases). CDR1 is SQVTM and CDR2 is ANQGSEA in the germline V gene. This CDR3 region has 15 residues. The CDR3 sequence: CSVEGGAVIRDTQYF. The CDR3 nucleotides are TGCAGTGTTGAGGGCGGGGCCGTCATCAGAGATACGCAGTATTTT.